A single sample is the source of the 27 T cell receptor beta chains below, sequenced in a study of blood T cells in healthy people across ages. With a J-beta primer mix and a sample-barcoded 5' primer, a second PCR ran about 6 to 11 cycles. TCRdb recomputed calls from the 5' RACE reads with MiXCR, one row per CDR3 protein. The sample has 270,000 or so distinct CDR3 sequences, 27% seen once. Specimen: blood. These receptors were taken from a woman in her sixties or seventies in good health.

The genes are TRBV7-2 and TRBJ2-4; 8 nucleotides line up with TRBD1. From germline, CDR1 is SGHTA and CDR2 FQGNSA. V was clipped by 5 bases and J by 1 base; unmatched bases: 4. This CDR3 spans 15 amino acids. CDR3 bases: TGTGCCAGCAGCAATCAGGGGGCCGCCAAAAACATTCAGTACTTC. Translated: CASSNQGAAKNIQYF.

This clonotype was detected a few times. V is TRBV28 and J is TRBJ1-2; D unresolved. Trimming shortened V by 4 bases and J by 8 bases, and 17 bases separated the two germline ends. Looked up from germline, CDR1 is MDHEN and CDR2 is SYDVKM. The CDR3 is 14 amino acids. As DNA, the CDR3 is TGTGCCAGCAGTTCGGGTATTCTGGCCAGGGGCTACACCTTC. It codes for CASSSGILARGYTF.

The V call is TRBV7-2, the J call TRBJ2-1, with TRBD2 matching 8 bases. V trimming: 1 base; J trimming: 1 base; junction bases outside the gene matches: 6. CDR3 length: 17 amino acids. CDR1 and CDR2 (germline): SGHTA, FQGNSA. In DNA, the CDR3 is TGTGCCAGCAGCTTAGTGGCGGGGGGCGCGTCCTACAATGAGCAGTTCTTC. Amino acids: CASSLVAGGASYNEQFF.

There are a few counts of this clonotype. The chain links TRBV28 to TRBJ2-7; no definite D call. The germline V gene has CDR1 MDHEN and CDR2 SYDVKM. Deletions cut 6 bases from V and 4 bases from J, with 10 bases between. The CDR3 length is 12 residues. The CDR3 sequence: CASRAGRYEQYF. CDR3 nucleotide sequence: TGTGCCAGCAGAGCCGGGCGTTACGAGCAGTACTTC.

This clonotype was seen only a few times. The junction shows a germline mismatch at one end, possibly a read error. The chain uses TRBV20-1 and TRBJ2-7; possible D gene TRBD1, 6 bases. Germline CDR1 is DFQATT and CDR2 is SNEGSKA (reference sequence). The CDR3 is 11 amino acids. In nucleotides, the CDR3 is TGCAGTGCAAGAGGGGGTTACGAGCAGTACTTC. Translation: CSARGGYEQYF.

This chain joins TRBV20-1 and TRBJ1-2; D is undetermined. The germline V and J ends were trimmed by 0 bases and 1 base, with 15 bases remaining between them. The CDR3 length is 16 residues. The V gene's germline CDR1 is DFQATT and CDR2 SNEGSKA (reference sequence). CDR3 residues: CSARDSSAGSNYGYTF. CDR3 nucleotides: TGCAGTGCTAGAGATTCTTCGGCAGGAAGTAACTATGGCTACACCTTC.

This clonotype was observed a few times. A read error may account for a junction end that differs from germline. The rearrangement joins TRBV11-2 to TRBJ2-7, with TRBD2 identical over 9 bases. The CDR3 loop spans 16 amino acids. CDR1 is SGHAT, CDR2 FQNNGV, per germline. Here the CDR3 reads CASSRMNLAGRKDWTF. For the CDR3, the DNA is TGTGCCAGCAGCCGCATGAATCTAGCGGGACGGAAGGATTGGACCTTC.

As for this clonotype: With a much larger clone just one base away, this may be a read error. CDR3 sequence: CAGSQERQGRETQYF. For the CDR3, the DNA is TGTGCCGGCAGCCAAGAAAGACAGGGTCGAGAGACCCAGTACTTC. The rearrangement uses TRBV3-1 and TRBJ2-5; 7 bases align to TRBD1. The CDR3 totals 15 residues. Germline CDR1 is LGHDT and CDR2 is YNNKEL (reference sequence).

This clonotype was seen many times. The chain is built from TRBV29-1 and TRBJ1-2, with no clear D. Germline V lookup: CDR1 SQVTM, CDR2 ANQGSEA. V shed 5 bases and J shed 4 bases, with 8 bases lying between them. This CDR3 region has 11 residues. The CDR3 DNA is TGCAGCGTTTTGGGAACCTATGGCTACACCTTC. It codes for CSVLGTYGYTF.

Worth noting for this clonotype: Its ends do not fully match the called genes, so a read error is possible. The V call is TRBV12-3 or TRBV12-4, the J call TRBJ1-1; unclear D gene. This CDR3 comprises 15 residues. The CDR3 bases are TGTGCCAGCAGTTTAATGAGCGGGGTGAACACTGAAGTTTTCTTT. This sequence encodes CASSLMSGVNTEVFF.

This clonotype was seen a handful of times. The chain links TRBV28 to TRBJ2-5, with D unclear. The CDR3 sequence is 14 residues long. Germline V gives CDR1 MDHEN, CDR2 SYDVKM. V was pared by 3 bases and J by 14 bases, with 22 bases between. Here the CDR3 DNA reads TGTGCCAGCAGTTTCGGGCCGGCATCCTACGAGCAATACTTC. It yields the protein CASSFGPASYEQYF.

This sequence joins TRBV20-1 and TRBJ2-5, with 7 bases that match TRBD1. Germline assignment: CDR1 DFQATT and CDR2 SNEGSKA (reference sequence). Trimming took 6 bases from V and 7 from J; bases not matched to a gene: 8. This CDR3 has 12 residues. CDR3: CSAPDRVGTQYF. CDR3 in DNA: TGCAGTGCACCCGACAGGGTAGGGACCCAGTACTTC.

This chain connects TRBV6-2 or TRBV6-3 to TRBJ2-5; no firm D call. The J call may be faulty, since TRBJ2-7 better matches the DNA end. Germline CDR1 and CDR2: MNHEY and SVGEGT. The CDR3 covers 14 residues. CDR3 bases: TGTGCCAGCAGTACGACGGGTCCTTCTTACGAGCAGTACTTC. It codes for CASSTTGPSYEQYF.

The chain employs TRBV4-1 and TRBJ1-2; D remains ambiguous. Germline V lookup: CDR1 MGHRA, CDR2 YSYEKL. There are 16 residues in the CDR3. V lost 1 base, J lost 1 base, and 13 bases lay in between. The CDR3 sequence is CASSQGVWALNYGYTF. CDR3 DNA: TGCGCCAGCAGCCAAGGGGTCTGGGCCCTTAACTATGGCTACACCTTC.

The V gene is TRBV5-6, the J gene TRBJ2-1, with TRBD2 identical over 7 bases. V trimming: 3 bases; J trimming: 3 bases; junction bases outside the gene matches: 9. The CDR3 is 16 amino acids. The germline gives CDR1 SGHDT, CDR2 YYEEEE. CDR3 region: CASSYVTSTHYNEQFF. The CDR3 DNA reads as TGTGCCAGCAGCTACGTGACTAGCACCCACTACAATGAGCAGTTCTTC.

This rearrangement joins TRBV7-6 to TRBJ2-1, with TRBD1 matching 7 bases. Near its end, the DNA agrees better with TRBJ2-5, so the J call may be wrong. CDR3 size: 15 residues. Germline V gene sequence: CDR1 SGHVS, CDR2 FNYEAQ. The CDR3 is CASSFPTGSQETQYF. In DNA form, the CDR3 reads TGTGCCAGCAGCTTCCCGACAGGGAGTCAGGAGACCCAGTACTTC.

The rearrangement uses TRBV7-2 and TRBJ2-2; D is undetermined. CDR3 length: 15 amino acids. V lost 2 bases to trimming and J lost 5 bases, with 12 bases between them. The V gene's germline CDR1 is SGHTA and CDR2 FQGNSA. As DNA, the CDR3 is TGTGCCAGCAGCTTAATGAGCAAATTAACCGGGGAGCTGTTTTTT. Its protein is CASSLMSKLTGELFF.

This chain uses TRBV29-1 with TRBJ2-3; D may be TRBD1 (5 bases). There are 12 residues in the CDR3. Looked up from germline, CDR1 is SQVTM and CDR2 is ANQGSEA. Trimming took 2 bases from V and 4 from J, leaving 7 bases between them. CDR3 sequence reads: CSVEQGSDTQYF. CDR3 DNA sequence: TGCAGCGTTGAACAGGGATCAGATACGCAGTATTTT.

Only a few counts were recorded for this clonotype. The chain links TRBV24-1 to TRBJ2-2; the D gene could be TRBD1 or TRBD2 (5 bases each). V was pared by 7 bases and J by 6 bases, with 11 bases between. Germline V gene sequence: CDR1 KGHDR, CDR2 SFDVKD. The length of the CDR3 is 13 residues. Here the CDR3 reads CATSAPGPGELFF. The DNA of the CDR3 is TGTGCCACCAGCGCCCCGGGGCCCGGGGAGCTGTTTTTT.

This clonotype was observed a handful of times. The chain links TRBV5-1 to TRBJ2-3, with a possible D match to TRBD2 (5 bases). Trimming removed 4 bases from V and 9 bases from J, with 18 bases in between. Germline assignment: CDR1 SGHRS and CDR2 YFSETQ. CDR3 length: 14 residues. This CDR3 is CASSPAASRKTQYF. CDR3 sequence (DNA): TGCGCCAGCAGCCCAGCGGCTAGCAGGAAAACGCAGTATTTT.

This chain links TRBV20-1 with TRBJ2-3, with TRBD2 as a possible D gene (6 bases). There are 17 residues in the CDR3. The germline gives CDR1 DFQATT, CDR2 SNEGSKA (reference sequence). Trimming removed 5 bases from V and 0 bases from J, with 21 bases in between. The CDR3 region is CSALTPTSGFSTDTQYF. CDR3 nucleotides: TGCAGTGCTCTGACTCCGACAAGCGGGTTTAGCACAGATACGCAGTATTTT.

This clonotype occurred a few times. The genes are TRBV12-3 or TRBV12-4 and TRBJ2-7; D is perhaps TRBD1 (6 bases). Trimming took 5 bases from V and 4 from J, leaving 9 bases between them. The CDR3 loop spans 12 amino acids. The CDR3 here is CASSHTGYEQYF. DNA for the CDR3: TGTGCCAGCAGTCATACAGGGTACGAGCAGTACTTC.

The gene calls are TRBV20-1 and TRBJ1-2; 9 bases line up with TRBD1. Trimming removed 1 base from V and 0 bases from J; junction bases left unmatched: 12. The CDR3 has 18 amino acids. Germline CDR1 is DFQATT and CDR2 is SNEGSKA (reference sequence). CDR3 sequence (DNA): TGCAGTGCTAGAGTGGGTACGGGACAGGGCCACTCTAACTATGGCTACACCTTC. This codes for CSARVGTGQGHSNYGYTF.

The gene calls are TRBV5-1 and TRBJ2-3; possibly TRBD2 for D (5 bases). Germline assignment: CDR1 SGHRS and CDR2 YFSETQ. The CDR3 is made up of 17 amino acids. V shed 4 bases and J shed 2 bases, with 20 bases lying between them. The chain's CDR3 is CASSPPISSGSTDTQYF. The DNA for the CDR3 is TGCGCCAGCAGCCCACCTATATCCAGCGGTTCCACAGATACGCAGTATTTT. The full variable domain, rest sourced from reference TRBV5-1 and TRBJ2-3, is KAGVTQTPRYLIKTRGQQVTLSCSPISGHRSVSWYQQTPGQGLQFLFEYFSETQRNKGNFPGRFSGRQFSNSRSEMNVSTLELGDSALYLCASSPPISSGSTDTQYFGPGTRLTVL.

This clonotype was counted between two and nine times. The genes are TRBV28 and TRBJ1-1; 9 bases fit TRBD1. The ends lost 10 bases at V and 11 bases at J; junction bases unmatched: 11. This CDR3 comprises 12 residues. CDR1 is MDHEN, CDR2 SYDVKM, per germline. The DNA for the CDR3 is TGTGCCATCAACAGGGGGCCACAAGCGGCTTTCTTT. Translated, it gives CAINRGPQAAFF. The entire variable domain, with the rest obtained from reference TRBV28 and TRBJ1-1, is as follows: DVKVTQSSRYLVKRTGEKVFLECVQDMDHENMFWYRQDPGLGLRLIYFSYDVKMKEKGDIPEGYSVSREKKERFSLILESASTNQTSMYLCAINRGPQAAFFGQGTRLTVV.

This rearrangement joins TRBV5-1 to TRBJ1-1, with D unclear. Germline values: CDR1 SGHRS, CDR2 YFSETQ. This CDR3 has 14 amino acids. Trimming left V 4 bases short and J 1 base short, with 11 bases between. CDR3 sequence (DNA): TGCGCCAGCAGCCACCAGGCATGGAACACTGAAGCTTTCTTT. Amino acids: CASSHQAWNTEAFF.

The chain combines TRBV7-8 with TRBJ2-7; 7 bases agree with TRBD1. From germline, CDR1 is SGHVS and CDR2 FQNEAQ. The ends lost 5 bases at V and 6 bases at J; junction bases unmatched: 7. The CDR3 covers 13 residues. The CDR3 DNA reads TGTGCCAGCAGCAACGACAGGGTGGGCGAGCAGTACTTC. Protein: CASSNDRVGEQYF.